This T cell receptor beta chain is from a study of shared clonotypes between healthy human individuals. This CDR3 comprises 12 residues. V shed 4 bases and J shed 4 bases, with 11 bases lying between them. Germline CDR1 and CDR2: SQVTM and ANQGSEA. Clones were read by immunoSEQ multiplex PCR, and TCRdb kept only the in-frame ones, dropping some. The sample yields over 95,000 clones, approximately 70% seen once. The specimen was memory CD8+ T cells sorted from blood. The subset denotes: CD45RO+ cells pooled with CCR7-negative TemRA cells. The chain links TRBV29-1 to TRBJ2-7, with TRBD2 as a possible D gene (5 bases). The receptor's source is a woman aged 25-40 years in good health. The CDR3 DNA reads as TGCAGCGTTGTGGGAGATAGATACGAGCAGTACTTC. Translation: CSVVGDRYEQYF.